These 30 T cell receptor beta chains came from one sample sequenced in a study of cytomegalovirus exposure and HLA in healthy donors. Some clones are missing from TCRdb's copy, which holds only in-frame ones; the method was immunoSEQ multiplex PCR. The sample carries some 330,000 clones, 86% recorded once. The material sequenced was PBMCs. The source of these receptors is a woman younger than 30 in good health and CMV-seronegative.

This clone was detected a few times. The chain is built from TRBV5-5 and TRBJ1-2, with D possibly matching TRBD1 (5 bases). V lost 5 bases and J 6 bases, leaving 14 bases between the germline ends. Germline lookup yields CDR1 SGHKS and CDR2 YYEKEE (reference sequence). This CDR3 spans 13 amino acids. For the CDR3, the DNA is TGTGCCAGCAGATCCGGACTAGGGGATGGCTACACCTTC. It translates to CASRSGLGDGYTF.

This chain connects TRBV9 to TRBJ1-2; a possible D gene is TRBD1 (5 bases). V dropped 3 bases and J dropped 4 bases, with 13 bases sitting between them. The length of the CDR3 is 14 residues. Germline values: CDR1 SGDLS, CDR2 YYNGEE. The CDR3 is CASSGGHPFYGYTF. The CDR3 bases are TGTGCCAGCAGCGGTGGACATCCATTCTATGGCTACACCTTC.

The chain joins TRBV18 to TRBJ2-6, with D hard to call. This CDR3 has 16 residues. V lost 0 bases and J 0 bases, leaving 6 bases between the germline ends. Germline assignment: CDR1 KGHSH and CDR2 LQKENI. DNA of the CDR3: TGTGCCAGCTCACCACCGATCGGCTCTGGGGCCAACGTCCTGACTTTC. Its protein is CASSPPIGSGANVLTF. The full variable domain, completed using reference TRBV18 and TRBJ2-6, is NAGVMQNPRHLVRRRGQEARLRCSPMKGHSHVYWYRQLPEEGLKFMVYLQKENIIDESGMPKERFSAEFPKEGPSILRIQQVVRGDSAAYFCASSPPIGSGANVLTFGAGSRLTVL.

The V gene is TRBV7-3, the J gene TRBJ2-1, with 12 bases identical to TRBD2. Germline V gene sequence: CDR1 SGHTA, CDR2 FQGTGA. The V and J ends lost 5 bases and 4 bases, in that order; junction bases with no gene match: 3. The CDR3 runs to 15 residues. Written as DNA, the CDR3 is TGTGCCAGCAGCGTCGGGACTAGCGGGTACAATGAGCAGTTCTTC. Residues: CASSVGTSGYNEQFF.

This chain connects TRBV5-6 to TRBJ1-5; TRBD1 matches at 7 bases. Trimming at V came to 3 bases and at J to 1 base, leaving 7 bases not matched to a gene. The V gene's germline CDR1 is SGHDT and CDR2 YYEEEE. The CDR3 is made up of 16 amino acids. DNA of the CDR3: TGTGCCAGCAGCTCTACAGGGGCCGGAAGCAATCAGCCCCAGCATTTT. Protein: CASSSTGAGSNQPQHF. The full variable domain, rest sourced from reference TRBV5-6 and TRBJ1-5, is DAGVTQSPTHLIKTRGQQVTLRCSPKSGHDTVSWYQQALGQGPQFIFQYYEEEERQRGNFPDRFSGHQFPNYSSELNVNALLLGDSALYLCASSSTGAGSNQPQHFGDGTRLSIL.

The genes are TRBV6-5 and TRBJ1-5; TRBD1 might be the D (5 bases). Trimming cost V 0 bases and J 4 bases, with 13 bases left between them. The CDR3 has 16 amino acids. Germline V gene sequence: CDR1 MNHEY, CDR2 SVGAGI. CDR3 in amino acids: CASSYSWVGGNQPQHF. The CDR3 nucleotides are TGTGCCAGCAGTTACTCCTGGGTCGGGGGGAATCAGCCCCAGCATTTT.

The chain is built from TRBV4-2 and TRBJ2-1; TRBD1 matches 10 bases. With 0 bases clipped from V and 7 bases from J, the junction kept 9 bases outside the gene matches. The CDR3 loop spans 17 amino acids. In germline, CDR1 is LGHNA, CDR2 YNFKEQ. The CDR3, as DNA: TGTGCCAGCAGCCAAGATCGAGGGACAGGGGTTGGAAATGAGCAGTTCTTC. The encoded protein is CASSQDRGTGVGNEQFF.

This clone appeared a single time. This chain connects TRBV4-1 to TRBJ1-2, with D maybe TRBD1 (6 bases). CDR3 length equals 14 residues. V was trimmed by 2 bases and J by 6 bases, leaving 13 bases between them. Germline V gives CDR1 MGHRA, CDR2 YSYEKL. The CDR3 region is CASSQPGRGHGYTF. CDR3 in DNA: TGCGCCAGCAGCCAACCAGGCAGGGGCCATGGCTACACCTTC.

This clone appeared a few times. CDR3 region: CASTRDSYVNEQFF. The CDR3 DNA reads as TGTGCCAGCACCCGGGATTCCTACGTCAATGAGCAGTTCTTC. The V and J genes are TRBV2 and TRBJ2-1; D may be TRBD2 (5 bases). Trimming removed 7 bases at V and 6 bases at J, with 16 bases between. Germline CDR1 reads SNHLY; CDR2 reads FYNNEI. This CDR3 contains 14 residues.

This clone appeared a single time. The chain links TRBV4-3 to TRBJ2-7, with TRBD2 matching over 7 bases. V lost 3 bases, J lost 1 base, and 12 bases stayed unmatched. This CDR3 contains 17 residues. Germline V gives CDR1 LGHNA, CDR2 YSLEER. This CDR3 reads CASSHASLPGLSYEQYF. The CDR3 DNA reads TGCGCCAGCAGCCACGCCAGCCTGCCGGGACTATCCTACGAGCAGTACTTC.

Concerning this clone: Germline and junction disagree at one end, which may indicate a read error. The chain couples TRBV7-3 to TRBJ2-7; possible D gene TRBD1, 5 bases. Germline CDR1 is SGHTA and CDR2 is FQGTGA. CDR3 length equals 14 residues. The CDR3 loop is CASSVTGGHYEQYF. The CDR3 region has the DNA TGTGCCAGCAGCGTAACAGGTGGACACTACGAGCAGTACTTC.

This chain uses TRBV2 with TRBJ1-5; the match to TRBD1 covers 10 bases. Germline V gene data show CDR1 as SNHLY and CDR2 as FYNNEI. The CDR3 is made up of 14 amino acids. The ends lost 7 bases at V and 5 bases at J; junction bases unmatched: 5. CDR3 loop: CASNQGQGDQPQHF. The DNA for the CDR3 is TGTGCCAGCAACCAAGGACAGGGGGATCAGCCCCAGCATTTT.

The rearrangement links TRBV10-3 to TRBJ1-5, with 7 bases matching TRBD1. V was clipped by 6 bases and J by 4 bases; unmatched bases: 9. The CDR3 extends over 15 amino acids. The germline V gene has CDR1 ENHRY and CDR2 SYGVKD. CDR3 in amino acids: CAISPDRILNQPQHF. The CDR3 region has the DNA TGTGCCATCAGCCCGGACAGGATCCTTAATCAGCCCCAGCATTTT.

The chain uses TRBV28 and TRBJ2-7; D is ambiguous. This CDR3 is 16 amino acids long. Germline CDR1 MDHEN, CDR2 SYDVKM. V lost 7 bases to trimming and J lost 3 bases, with 22 bases between them. For the CDR3, the DNA is TGTGCCAGCACTACCGCGTCAGGCAGTAATCTCTACGAGCAGTACTTC. Translating it yields CASTTASGSNLYEQYF.

The CDR3 reads CASSTHGRGSGTEAFF. CDR3 sequence (DNA): TGTGCCAGCAGCACCCACGGCCGGGGGTCGGGCACTGAAGCTTTCTTT. The chain recombines TRBV7-8 with TRBJ1-1; D is possibly TRBD1 (5 bases). The CDR3 consists of 16 residues. V lost 5 bases, J lost 4 bases, and 20 bases lay in between. Per germline, CDR1 SGHVS and CDR2 FQNEAQ.

This chain links TRBV7-6 with TRBJ2-7, with D hard to call. V gave up 4 bases and J gave up 6 bases, with 10 bases separating them. There are 12 residues in the CDR3. Germline CDR1 is SGHVS and CDR2 is FNYEAQ. This chain's CDR3 is CASSSPLGEQYF. The CDR3 nucleotides are TGTGCCAGCAGCTCCCCCCTCGGCGAGCAGTACTTC.

The chain combines TRBV27 with TRBJ2-6; tentatively, D is TRBD2 (6 bases). CDR3 length equals 16 residues. V lost 3 bases and J lost 2, with 11 bases in between. Germline CDR1 reads MNHEY; CDR2 reads SMNVEV (reference sequence). The CDR3 sequence is CASSFGGDAGANVLTF. In DNA form, the CDR3 reads TGTGCCAGCAGTTTTGGAGGGGATGCTGGGGCCAACGTCCTGACTTTC. Looking up the rest from reference TRBV27 and TRBJ2-6 gives the full variable domain: EAQVTQNPRYLITVTGKKLTVTCSQNMNHEYMSWYRQDPGLGLRQIYYSMNVEVTDKGDVPEGYKVSRKEKRNFPLILESPSPNQTSLYFCASSFGGDAGANVLTFGAGSRLTVL.

A single count supports this clone. This chain uses TRBV9 with TRBJ2-1, with 7 bases that match TRBD2. From germline, CDR1 is SGDLS and CDR2 YYNGEE. The V segment lost 0 bases and the J segment 0 bases; nucleotides outside the gene matches: 6. This CDR3 has 17 amino acids. The CDR3 sequence is CASSVDLADYSYNEQFF. CDR3 coding DNA: TGTGCCAGCAGCGTAGATCTAGCGGATTACTCCTACAATGAGCAGTTCTTC.

The chain employs TRBV9 and TRBJ2-5; 10 bases map to TRBD2. CDR3 length: 16 amino acids. Germline trimming cut 0 bases from V and 5 bases from J; bases unmatched to any gene: 7. Germline V gene data show CDR1 as SGDLS and CDR2 as YYNGEE. The CDR3: CASSVASGRGGETQYF. As DNA, the CDR3 is TGTGCCAGCAGCGTAGCTAGCGGGAGAGGGGGGGAGACCCAGTACTTC.

The rearrangement links TRBV5-1 to TRBJ2-7; 9 bases align to TRBD2. This CDR3 comprises 16 residues. From germline, CDR1 is SGHRS and CDR2 YFSETQ. V gave up 2 bases and J gave up 0 bases; unmatched junction bases: 6. CDR3 sequence: CASSLGSSGSSYEQYF. CDR3 bases: TGCGCCAGCAGCTTAGGTAGTAGCGGGAGCTCCTACGAGCAGTACTTC.

V gene TRBV6-5 combines with J gene TRBJ2-7, with TRBD2 as a possible D gene (6 bases). Germline CDR1 is MNHEY and CDR2 is SVGAGI. Trimming left V 6 bases short and J 2 bases short, with 17 bases between. The CDR3 has 15 residues. The CDR3 loop is CASRTNSGGAYEQYF. The DNA for the CDR3 is TGTGCCAGCAGGACCAACAGTGGAGGGGCCTACGAGCAGTACTTC.

The table lists this clone with a count of one. Other nucleotide sequences from this sample produce the same CDR3. The gene calls are TRBV7-2 and TRBJ2-7; D is perhaps TRBD1 (5 bases). Per the germline V gene, CDR1 is SGHTA and CDR2 is FQGNSA. Deletions cut 2 bases from V and 1 base from J, with 9 bases between. This CDR3 has 14 amino acids. The CDR3 coding sequence is TGTGCCAGCAGCTTAACAGGTGGTTCCTACGAGCAGTACTTC. It is translated as CASSLTGGSYEQYF. Full variable domain (missing parts from reference TRBV7-2 and TRBJ2-7): GAGVSQSPSNKVTEKGKDVELRCDPISGHTALYWYRQSLGQGLEFLIYFQGNSAPDKSGLPSDRFSAERTGGSVSTLTIQRTQQEDSAVYLCASSLTGGSYEQYFGPGTRLTVT.

The V call is TRBV7-8, the J call TRBJ1-1; D is possibly TRBD1 (5 bases). V was cut by 5 bases and J by 5 bases, with 21 bases left in between. The CDR3 loop spans 16 amino acids. CDR1 is SGHVS, CDR2 FQNEAQ, per germline. CDR3 DNA sequence: TGTGCCAGCAGCCCGTCGAGGGGAGGGGTATGGACTGAAGCTTTCTTT. Protein sequence: CASSPSRGGVWTEAFF.

The chain's CDR3 is CATSVGQNDQPQHF. CDR3 in DNA: TGTGCCACCAGCGTGGGACAGAATGATCAGCCCCAGCATTTT. This chain uses TRBV15 with TRBJ1-5; 7 nucleotides line up with TRBD1. This CDR3 region has 14 residues. With V trimmed by 5 bases and J by 5 bases, 6 bases remained unmatched. CDR1 is LNHNV and CDR2 is YYDKDF in the germline V gene (reference sequence).

The genes are TRBV7-3 and TRBJ2-3; 11 nucleotides match TRBD2. The germline gives CDR1 SGHTA, CDR2 FQGTGA. The V segment lost 6 bases and the J segment 6 bases; nucleotides outside the gene matches: 11. The CDR3 spans 16 residues. The CDR3 reads CASSSLLAGESDTQYF. The CDR3 bases are TGTGCCAGCAGTTCCCTACTAGCGGGAGAATCCGATACGCAGTATTTT.

The CDR3 sequence is CASSETPLLAGGIDTQYF. CDR3 DNA: TGTGCCAGCAGTGAAACCCCCCTACTAGCGGGAGGGATAGATACGCAGTATTTT. V gene TRBV6-1 combines with J gene TRBJ2-3; 13 nucleotides agree with TRBD2. V lost 2 bases and J lost 5; bases outside the gene matches: 10. CDR1 and CDR2 from the germline V gene are MNHNS and SASEGT. The CDR3 length is 18 residues.

This chain uses TRBV7-9 with TRBJ2-3; 9 positions match TRBD2. The CDR3 runs to 14 residues. The V segment lost 5 bases and the J segment 6 bases; nucleotides outside the gene matches: 6. The V gene's germline CDR1 is SEHNR and CDR2 FQNEAQ (reference sequence). The CDR3 region has the DNA TGTGCCAGCAGCAAGGGACTAGCCTCCGATACGCAGTATTTT. Protein sequence: CASSKGLASDTQYF.

J is TRBJ2-3 and V is TRBV6-1; TRBD1 agrees at 12 bases. CDR1 is MNHNS and CDR2 is SASEGT in the germline V gene. With V trimmed by 1 base and J by 4 bases, 12 bases remained unmatched. The CDR3 consists of 19 residues. CDR3 DNA sequence: TGTGCCAGCAGTGAAGTGTTGGGGAGGGGACAGGGGGCACCAGATACGCAGTATTTT. Encoded protein: CASSEVLGRGQGAPDTQYF.

The CDR3 coding sequence is TGTGCCAGCTTCACCCTCCCAGGGGAAGTGGATGGCTACACCTTC. It specifies CASFTLPGEVDGYTF. This rearrangement joins TRBV18 to TRBJ1-2; perhaps TRBD1 as D (6 bases). V lost 7 bases and J lost 6, with 21 bases in between. The length of the CDR3 is 15 residues. Germline CDR1 and CDR2: KGHSH and LQKENI.

The chain recombines TRBV2 with TRBJ1-3; D unclear. CDR3 length: 16 residues. CDR1 SNHLY and CDR2 FYNNEI come from the germline V gene. Trimming left V 8 bases short and J 0 bases short, with 17 bases between. The CDR3 nucleotides read TGTGCCAGCTCGGAACAACAAGCGAGCTCTGGAAACACCATATATTTT. This encodes CASSEQQASSGNTIYF.